This TCR beta chain derives from a study of beta chain features in type 1 diabetes (dated by TCRdb to between 2018 and 2020). Regarding the complete study: Patients and healthy donors did not differ in mean age, gender distribution, total cell number or subset yield. Regulatory and stem cell-like memory subsets were obtained from only 8 patients and roughly eight healthy donors, while naive and central memory subsets were obtained from all 30 or so donors. In the study, recently diagnosed type 1 diabetes patients and matched healthy donors were compared on the TCRB repertoires of their sorted circulating CD4+ T cell subsets. A total of 107,917,701 sorted cells were examined across all samples, and RNA yield correlated strongly with the number of cells per subset. Study-wide findings and limitations: Shorter templates might be favored by PCR, yet because patient and control samples were amplified and corrected together, any such skew would affect both groups equally. Naive, central memory and regulatory TCRB repertoires appeared more similar among patients than among healthy donors. Patients with type 1 diabetes made fewer insertions and deleted more nucleotides at VDJ recombination sites, implying thymic rearrangement abnormalities. Because the HLA sub-analyses included only small numbers of individuals, any influence of HLA type on TCRB rearrangement was left unresolved. A moderate but significant shortening of TCRB CDR3 length was observed in type 1 diabetes patients in all four CD4+ subsets. Because cDNA was sequenced instead of genomic DNA, highly expressing activated cells could be over-represented, though the groups showed no difference in activation or CD3 levels.

From each donor, a single peripheral blood sample of 95 to 150 mL on average was drawn into heparinised tubes. A BD FACSAria II was used to sort naive, central memory, regulatory and stem cell-like memory CD4+ T cells with a panel that included CD45RO, CCR7, CD25, CD127, CD95 and CD27. Purity was above 95% for every sorted population. PBMCs were isolated immediately by Lymphoprep density gradient centrifugation and stained directly without culture. To minimize batch effects, samples were stained and sorted in pairs, one healthy donor with one patient per experiment. The entire isolated RNA was reverse transcribed using the High Capacity cDNA Reverse Transcription Kit, and thus expressed TCRB transcripts were sequenced. Deep immunoSEQ sequencing was performed on naive, central memory and regulatory T cell samples, with an average of roughly 3.6 million total reads per sample. Sorted cells were lysed in RLT buffer and RNA was extracted with DNase-treated RNeasy Micro or Mini kits, depending on cell number. To prevent cross-contamination, every cell subset was processed on its own, while patient and healthy donor samples were processed together. The immunoSEQ multiplex PCR was used to amplify TCRB sequences from cDNA, generating 87-bp fragments that spanned the CDR3 region. Amplicons were sequenced on the Illumina HiSeq platform. On the study's bioinformatics: PCR bias was computationally corrected using synthetic template baselines, reads within Hamming distance 2 were collapsed, and singletons that could not be merged were discarded. Reads were aligned against IMGT so that V, D and J genes, CDR3 length and insertions or deletions at six rearrangement sites could be assigned. Within each subset, clonotype counts were normalized to sorted cell number, after which true diversity and Gini coefficients were computed with the tcR R package. The overlap coefficient, calculated on TCRB nucleotide sequences, was used to quantify repertoire sharing. TCRdb obtained this table from immuneACCESS and retained in-frame rearrangements with V and J assigned. These tables miss some clones; where compared with another copy, unresolved V genes account for less than half of the shortfall, and the remainder is unexplained. That table is the source of V, J and clone size, and D and trimming were worked out from the DNA. This sample has about 140,000 clones in its table, and over 8% of those were observed once. Of the sample, almost 0.65% is held by the ten largest clones.

This clone was recorded a few times. Its antigen specificity is not known. Base quality data are lacking; no much larger clone is found one base away. V loses 8 bases of germline sequence and J loses 2 bases, and the interval between the two ends is 5 bases. The germline V gene (reference sequence) supplies CDR1 SEHNR and CDR2 FQNEAQ. The cysteine opens and the phenylalanine closes a CDR3 of 11 amino acids. Just the 33-base CDR3 DNA is kept, in frame starting at base 1. The sequence was obtained from a woman between 40 and 55 years old in good health. The chain was built from TRBV7-9 and TRBJ2-3, with a weak D call of TRBD1 (5 bases match). Sequencing was done on a sample of central memory CD4+ T cells from blood. In nucleotide form, the sequence is TGTGCCAGCGGGGCCACAGATACGCAGTATTTT. This gives the protein CASGATDTQYF. Full variable domain (CDR3 extended with the reference TRBV7-9 and TRBJ2-3 proteins): DTGVSQNPRHKITKRGQNVTFRCDPISEHNRLYWYRQTLGQGPEFLTYFQNEAQLEKSRLLSDRFSAERPKGSFSTLEIQRTEQGDSAMYLCASGATDTQYFGPGTRLTVL.